A selection of T cell receptor beta chains follows, all from one sample in a study of T cells in Graves' hyperthyroidism and ophthalmopathy. TCRdb ran MiXCR on the multiplex PCR reads and lists one entry per CDR3 protein. Found here are 350,000 to 450,000 distinct CDR3 sequences, about 15% of them singletons; the top ten hold roughly 9.6%. Sequencing used blood. Source of these receptors: a woman aged 55-75 years with Graves' hyperthyroidism. Each CDR3 is given with its conserved first and last residue. A D gene is named only where the DNA matches it firmly. The size field is filled for only some rows; it gives once, few, many or a size class.

>.|TRBV28|many|11|TRBJ2-1
CASSSNNEQFF
TGTGCCAGCAGTTCAAACAATGAGCAGTTCTTC
>TRBD1|TRBV20-1|many|14|TRBJ1-2
CSARDPTGAYGYTF
TGCAGTGCTAGAGATCCGACAGGGGCCTATGGCTACACCTTC
>TRBD1|TRBV11-3|many|16|TRBJ2-1
CASSLDSGQVYNEQFF
TGTGCCAGCAGCTTAGATTCGGGACAGGTGTACAATGAGCAGTTCTTC
>.|TRBV5-5|many|11|TRBJ2-2
CASTRTGELFF
TGTGCCAGCACCAGAACCGGGGAGCTGTTTTTT
>.|TRBV6-1|many|12|TRBJ2-1
CASGISYNEQFF
TGTGCCAGCGGGATCTCGTACAATGAGCAGTTCTTC
>TRBD1|TRBV7-8|many|16|TRBJ2-2
CASSFPGQGNTGELFF
TGTGCCAGCAGCTTCCCGGGACAGGGGAACACCGGGGAGCTGTTTTTT
>.|TRBV5-1|many|15|TRBJ2-5
CASSLAWDLGETQYF
TGCGCCAGCAGCTTGGCGTGGGATTTGGGGGAGACCCAGTACTTC
>.|TRBV19|.|13|TRBJ1-6
CASSFARDSPLHF
TGTGCCAGTAGTTTCGCGCGTGACTCACCCCTCCACTTT
>.|TRBV4-1|.|13|TRBJ1-5
CASSQIENQPQHF
TGCGCCAGCAGCCAGATAGAAAATCAGCCCCAGCATTTT
>.|TRBV7-3|many|13|TRBJ2-5
CASSLIPLETQYF
TGTGCCAGCAGCTTAATCCCCCTGGAGACCCAGTACTTC
>.|TRBV6-1|many|14|TRBJ2-3
CASRPLLATDTQYF
TGTGCCAGCAGACCCCTTCTAGCCACAGATACGCAGTATTTT
>.|TRBV7-6|many|17|TRBJ2-1
CASSLVTGTPNYNEQFF
TGTGCCAGCAGCTTAGTTACCGGGACACCGAACTACAATGAGCAGTTCTTC
>TRBD1|TRBV4-1|.|15|TRBJ2-1
CASSPMTGTYNEQFF
TGCGCCAGCAGCCCTATGACAGGGACATACAATGAGCAGTTCTTC
>TRBD1|TRBV30|few|14|TRBJ2-5
CALGPTGGAETQYF
TGTGCCTTGGGCCCCACAGGGGGCGCGGAGACCCAGTACTTC
>.|TRBV9|many|15|TRBJ2-2
CASSVGSLNTGELFF
TGTGCCAGCAGCGTAGGCAGCCTAAACACCGGGGAGCTGTTTTTT
>.|TRBV29-1|few|13|TRBJ2-3
CSVTGGFTDTQYF
TGCAGCGTTACCGGCGGGTTCACAGATACGCAGTATTTT
>.|TRBV15|many|15|TRBJ2-1
CATSSSTGNYNEQFF
TGTGCCACCAGCTCTTCAACCGGGAACTACAATGAGCAGTTCTTC